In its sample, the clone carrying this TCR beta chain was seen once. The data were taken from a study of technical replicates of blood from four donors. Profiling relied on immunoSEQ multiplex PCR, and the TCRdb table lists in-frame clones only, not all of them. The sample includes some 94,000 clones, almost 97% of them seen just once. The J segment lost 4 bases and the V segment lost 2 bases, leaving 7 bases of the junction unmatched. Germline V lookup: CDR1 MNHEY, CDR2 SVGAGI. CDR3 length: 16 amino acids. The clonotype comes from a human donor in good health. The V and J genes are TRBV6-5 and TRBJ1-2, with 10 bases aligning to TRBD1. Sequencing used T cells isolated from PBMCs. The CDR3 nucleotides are TGTGCCAGCAGTTACCCTAGGACAGGGGGAGGCTATGGCTACACCTTC. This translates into CASSYPRTGGGYGYTF.